This T cell receptor beta chain was captured by sequencing in a study of T cell clones after liver transplantation. Study-level points and caveats: Rather than being deleted, graft donor-reactive T cells may have moved into the graft.

Generated by immunoSEQ multiplex PCR, the TCRdb table keeps only in-frame clones and is missing some. The sample holds tens of thousands of clones, 60% to 80% seen once. V was clipped by 2 bases and J by 1 base, with 12 bases between them. The CDR3 has 16 residues. The V gene's germline CDR1 is PRHDT and CDR2 FYEKMQ (reference sequence). Notes on this clone: The antigen is not known.

V is TRBV13 and J is TRBJ1-3; perhaps TRBD1 as D (5 bases). The receptor's source is a human patient who received a liver transplant. Some T cells may arise from the graft donor. The starting material was CD4+ T cells from blood, obtained at the 22-month timepoint. As DNA, the CDR3 is TGTGCCAGCAGCTTAACCGGGACTGGATCTGGAAACACCATATATTTT. Protein: CASSLTGTGSGNTIYF.